These 6 T cell receptor beta chains were all obtained from the same sample, sequenced in a study of blood T cell repertoires in COVID-19. Sequencing used immunoSEQ multiplex PCR; TCRdb keeps in-frame clones, though not all of them. Altogether under 250,000 clones are present, roughly 84% being singletons, with the ten largest covering around 3%. Source material: peripheral blood. The receptors originated from a man in his forties or fifties who had recovered from COVID-19.

This chain uses TRBV7-2 with TRBJ2-5; D uncertain. This CDR3 is built from 11 residues. Germline V CDR1 and CDR2: SGHTA, FQGNSA. V lost 5 bases, J lost 3 bases, and 4 bases lay in between. CDR3 coding DNA: TGTGCCAGCAGCACAAAAGAGACCCAGTACTTC. Its translation: CASSTKETQYF.

This clone was counted a single time. The rearrangement joins TRBV5-1 to TRBJ1-2, with 11 bases lining up with TRBD1. V lost 0 bases to trimming and J lost 8 bases; unmatched junction nucleotides: 9. This CDR3 region has 16 residues. Germline CDR1 and CDR2: SGHRS and YFSETQ. Here the CDR3 reads CASSLGDRGLSGGYTF. The CDR3 nucleotides read TGCGCCAGCAGCTTGGGGGACAGGGGGTTATCGGGAGGCTACACCTTC.

V gene TRBV29-1 combines with J gene TRBJ2-3, with TRBD2 identical over 7 bases. The CDR3 is made up of 11 amino acids. The V gene end was trimmed by 6 bases and the J gene end by 11 bases; junction bases not matched to a gene: 8. Germline values: CDR1 SQVTM, CDR2 ANQGSEA. CDR3 nucleotide sequence: TGCAGCGTCGAATCTAGCGGAGAGCAGTATTTT. Translated: CSVESSGEQYF.

The rearrangement joins TRBV27 to TRBJ2-3, with TRBD2 matching 14 bases. This CDR3 has 16 residues. Per the germline V gene, CDR1 is MNHEY and CDR2 is SMNVEV (reference sequence). With V trimmed by 6 bases and J by 3 bases, 5 bases remained unmatched. CDR3 bases: TGTGCCAGCAGGGGGACTAGCGGGAGATTGACAGATACGCAGTATTTT. Its translation: CASRGTSGRLTDTQYF.

The CDR3: CASRPNRGRSYEQYF. The DNA of the CDR3 is TGTGCCAGCAGGCCCAACAGGGGGCGCTCCTACGAGCAGTACTTC. The rearrangement links TRBV6-5 to TRBJ2-7; 9 bases map to TRBD1. The ends lost 6 bases at V and 0 bases at J; junction bases unmatched: 6. CDR1 and CDR2 from the germline V gene are MNHEY and SVGAGI. The CDR3 is 15 amino acids.

The chain uses TRBV19 and TRBJ1-5, with TRBD1 matching 10 bases. Germline V CDR1 and CDR2: LNHDA, SQIVND (reference sequence). The CDR3 sequence is 15 residues long. Unmatched junction bases numbered 5, after V lost 0 bases and J lost 9 bases. The CDR3 DNA reads as TGTGCCAGTAGTATAGATAGACAGGGGGCTTGGCCCCAGCATTTT. Translating gives CASSIDRQGAWPQHF. Supplemented by reference TRBV19 and TRBJ1-5, the full variable domain reads DGGITQSPKYLFRKEGQNVTLSCEQNLNHDAMYWYRQDPGQGLRLIYYSQIVNDFQKGDIAEGYSVSREKKESFPLTVTSAQKNPTAFYLCASSIDRQGAWPQHFGDGTRLSIL.